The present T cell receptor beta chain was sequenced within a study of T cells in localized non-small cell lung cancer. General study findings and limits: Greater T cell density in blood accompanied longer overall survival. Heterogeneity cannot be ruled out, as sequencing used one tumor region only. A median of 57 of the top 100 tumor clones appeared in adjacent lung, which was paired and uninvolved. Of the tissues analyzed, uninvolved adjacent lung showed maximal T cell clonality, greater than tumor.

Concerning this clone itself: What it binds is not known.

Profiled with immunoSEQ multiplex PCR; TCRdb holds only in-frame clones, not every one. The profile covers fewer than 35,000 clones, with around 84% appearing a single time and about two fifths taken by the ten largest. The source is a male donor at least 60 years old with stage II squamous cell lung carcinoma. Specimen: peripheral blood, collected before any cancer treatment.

The CDR3 loop reads CASSTLADPSYNEQFF. In DNA, the CDR3 is TGTGCCAGTAGTACTTTAGCCGACCCCTCCTACAATGAGCAGTTCTTC. The chain is built from TRBV19 and TRBJ2-1; D is uncertain. The CDR3 runs to 16 residues. Trimming took off 4 bases at V and 0 bases at J, with 13 bases between the two ends. Per germline, CDR1 LNHDA and CDR2 SQIVND (reference sequence). The whole variable domain, remainder taken from reference TRBV19 and TRBJ2-1, is DGGITQSPKYLFRKEGQNVTLSCEQNLNHDAMYWYRQDPGQGLRLIYYSQIVNDFQKGDIAEGYSVSREKKESFPLTVTSAQKNPTAFYLCASSTLADPSYNEQFFGPGTRLTVL.